The subject of this entry is one T cell receptor (beta chain). The assay was immunoSEQ multiplex PCR, and TCRdb's table has in-frame clones only and misses some. Among approximately 210,000 clones listed, 86% were seen once. This sample is drawn from a study of blood T cell repertoires in COVID-19. Study context: The origin of the acute and convalescent COVID-19 samples was the United States, Italy and Spain.

V dropped 2 bases and J dropped 9 bases, with 15 bases sitting between them. The germline gives CDR1 SGHDT, CDR2 YYEEEE. The CDR3 contains 15 residues. The chain is built from TRBV5-6 and TRBJ1-6; D uncertain. Sequencing was carried out using peripheral blood. The TCR originated in a woman in her 70s with acute or convalescent COVID-19. For the CDR3, the DNA is TGTGCCAGCAGCTTCCAGACTGGAAATAGTTCACCCCTCCACTTT. The encoded protein is CASSFQTGNSSPLHF.